This T cell receptor beta chain comes out of a study of cytomegalovirus exposure and HLA in healthy donors. Sequenced by immunoSEQ multiplex PCR; TCRdb stores in-frame clones only, minus some. The sample consists of some 130,000 clones, roughly 87% of them appearing once. Overall study results and limits: Researchers counted roughly 150 TCR beta chains as cytomegalovirus-associated.

As for this clone: Antigen: not known.

With 4 bases removed from V and 1 base from J, the gap between germline ends came to 7 bases. The length of the CDR3 is 13 residues. Germline V gene lookup returns CDR1 SGHTA and CDR2 FQGNSA. Sequencing was done on a sample of PBMCs. This TCR came from a woman under 30 in good health and CMV-seronegative. J is TRBJ1-1 and V is TRBV7-2, with D tentatively TRBD1 (5 bases). DNA of the CDR3: TGTGCCAGCAGCTCCGACAGGAACACTGAAGCTTTCTTT. Translating gives CASSSDRNTEAFF.